The T cell receptor beta chain described here comes from a study of post-analysis software for immune sequencing data. Overall study: Secondary progressive, relapsing-remitting and progressive-relapsing multiple sclerosis were among the included disease courses. General study points: A significant reduction in normalized Chao1 diversity was observed in multiple sclerosis patients versus controls. TRBV segments more frequent in patients than in controls numbered roughly 5 and included TRBV5-6, TRBV5-1 and TRBV20-1.

The ends lost 7 bases at V and 3 bases at J; junction bases unmatched: 7. CDR1 is ENHRY and CDR2 is SYGVKD in the germline V gene. This CDR3 region has 15 residues. This clonotype was detected only a few times. Its antigen is currently unknown. The TCR beta cDNA libraries carried unique molecular identifiers. TCRdb reanalysed the PCR reads using MiXCR and keeps one entry per CDR3 protein. This table has over 300,000 distinct CDR3 sequences, less than 40% appearing once. The sequence derives from a girl aged 10 to 17 with multiple sclerosis. Material: blood. The chain employs TRBV10-3 and TRBJ2-1; 9 nucleotides match TRBD1. As DNA, the CDR3 is TGTGCCATCAATACGGGACAGGGAAGCTACAATGAGCAGTTCTTC. Its translation is CAINTGQGSYNEQFF.